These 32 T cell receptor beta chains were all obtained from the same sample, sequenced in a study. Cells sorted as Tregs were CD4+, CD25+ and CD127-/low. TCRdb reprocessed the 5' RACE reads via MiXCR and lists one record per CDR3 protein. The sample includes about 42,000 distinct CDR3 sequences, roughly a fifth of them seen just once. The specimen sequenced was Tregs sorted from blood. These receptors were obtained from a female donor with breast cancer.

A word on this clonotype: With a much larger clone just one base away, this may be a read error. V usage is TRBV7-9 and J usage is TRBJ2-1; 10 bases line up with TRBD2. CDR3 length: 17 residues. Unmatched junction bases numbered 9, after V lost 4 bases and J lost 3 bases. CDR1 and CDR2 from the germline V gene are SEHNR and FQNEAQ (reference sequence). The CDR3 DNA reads TGTGCCAGCAGCTCCGGGGGGGGGACTAGCGTCTACAATGAGCAGTTCTTC. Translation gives CASSSGGGTSVYNEQFF.

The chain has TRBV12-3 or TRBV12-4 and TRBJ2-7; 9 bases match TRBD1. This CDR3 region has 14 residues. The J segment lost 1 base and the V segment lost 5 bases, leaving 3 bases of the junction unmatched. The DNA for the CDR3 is TGTGCCAGCAGTCCCGGGACAGGGTCCTACGAGCAGTACTTC. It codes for CASSPGTGSYEQYF.

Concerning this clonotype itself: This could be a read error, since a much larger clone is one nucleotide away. Written as DNA, the CDR3 is TGTGCCAGCAGTGTCGGGTATCATGAGCAGATCTTC. Translation: CASSVGYHEQIF. V usage is TRBV6-1 and J usage is TRBJ2-1; D is uncertain. The germline CDR1 and CDR2 sequences are MNHNS and SASEGT. The CDR3 has 12 amino acids.

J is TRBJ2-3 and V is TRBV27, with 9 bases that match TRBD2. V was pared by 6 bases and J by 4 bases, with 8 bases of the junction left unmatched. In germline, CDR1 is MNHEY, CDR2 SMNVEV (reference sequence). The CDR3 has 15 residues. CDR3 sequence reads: CASRLSGSGSDTQYF. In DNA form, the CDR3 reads TGTGCCAGCAGGCTTAGCGGGAGTGGCTCAGATACGCAGTATTTT.

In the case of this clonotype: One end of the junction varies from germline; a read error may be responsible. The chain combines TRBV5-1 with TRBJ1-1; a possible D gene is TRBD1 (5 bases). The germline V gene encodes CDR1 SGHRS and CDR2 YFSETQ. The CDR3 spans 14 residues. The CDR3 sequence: CAGSLGTFYTEAFF. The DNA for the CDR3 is TGCGCCGGCAGCTTGGGGACTTTCTACACTGAAGCTTTCTTT.

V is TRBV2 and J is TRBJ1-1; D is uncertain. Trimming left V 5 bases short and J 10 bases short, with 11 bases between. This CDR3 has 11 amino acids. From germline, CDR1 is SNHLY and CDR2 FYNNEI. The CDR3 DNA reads TGTGCCAGCAGTTTCAGAGAAGGAGCTTTCTTT. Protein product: CASSFREGAFF.

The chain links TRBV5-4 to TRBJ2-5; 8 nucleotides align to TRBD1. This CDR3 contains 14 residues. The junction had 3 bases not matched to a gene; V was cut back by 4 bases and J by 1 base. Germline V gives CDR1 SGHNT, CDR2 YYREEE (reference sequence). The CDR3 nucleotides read TGTGCCAGCAGCCAACAGGGGGGCCAAGAGACCCAGTACTTC. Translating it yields CASSQQGGQETQYF.

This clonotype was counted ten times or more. Written as DNA, the CDR3 is TGCAGTGCTCCCCCTCCTAGCGGCTGGGAGACCCAGTACTTC. This encodes CSAPPPSGWETQYF. The chain has TRBV20-1 and TRBJ2-5, with 7 bases lining up with TRBD2. V trimming: 5 bases; J trimming: 5 bases; junction bases outside the gene matches: 11. Per the germline V gene, CDR1 is DFQATT and CDR2 is SNEGSKA (reference sequence). The CDR3 is 14 amino acids.

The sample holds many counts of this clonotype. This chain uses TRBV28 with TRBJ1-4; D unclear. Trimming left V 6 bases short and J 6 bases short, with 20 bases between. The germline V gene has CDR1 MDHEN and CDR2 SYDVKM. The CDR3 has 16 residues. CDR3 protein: CASSPLGTPADEKLFF. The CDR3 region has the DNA TGTGCCAGCAGCCCTCTAGGAACTCCGGCTGATGAAAAACTGTTTTTT.

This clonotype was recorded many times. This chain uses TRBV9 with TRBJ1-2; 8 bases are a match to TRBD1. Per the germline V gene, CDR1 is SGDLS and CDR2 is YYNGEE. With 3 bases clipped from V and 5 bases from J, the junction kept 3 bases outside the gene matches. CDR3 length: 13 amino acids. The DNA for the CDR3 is TGTGCCAGCAGCGAGGGACAGGAGTATGGCTACACCTTC. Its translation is CASSEGQEYGYTF. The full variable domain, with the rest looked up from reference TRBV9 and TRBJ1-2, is DSGVTQTPKHLITATGQRVTLRCSPRSGDLSVYWYQQSLDQGLQFLIQYYNGEERAKGNILERFSAQQFPDLHSELNLSSLELGDSALYFCASSEGQEYGYTFGSGTRLTVV.

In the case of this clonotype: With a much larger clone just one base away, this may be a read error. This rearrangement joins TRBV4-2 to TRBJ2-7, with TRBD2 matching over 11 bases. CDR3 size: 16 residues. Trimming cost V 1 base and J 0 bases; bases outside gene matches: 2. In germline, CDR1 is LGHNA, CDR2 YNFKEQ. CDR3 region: CASSQVGTSGSYEQYF. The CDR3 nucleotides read TGTGCCAGCAGCCAAGTTGGGACTAGCGGCTCCTACGAGCAGTACTTC.

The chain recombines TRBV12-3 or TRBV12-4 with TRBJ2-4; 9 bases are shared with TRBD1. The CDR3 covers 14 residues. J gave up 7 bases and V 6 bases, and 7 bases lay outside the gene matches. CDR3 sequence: CASRQGANGNIQYF. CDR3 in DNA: TGTGCCAGCAGACAGGGGGCAAACGGTAACATTCAGTACTTC.

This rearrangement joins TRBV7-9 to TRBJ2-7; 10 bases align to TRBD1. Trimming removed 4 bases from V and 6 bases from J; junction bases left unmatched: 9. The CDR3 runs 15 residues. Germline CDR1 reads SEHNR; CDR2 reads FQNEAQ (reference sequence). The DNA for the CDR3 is TGTGCCAGCAGCTCTTGGGGGACAGGGGTGCCCGAGCAGTACTTC. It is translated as CASSSWGTGVPEQYF.

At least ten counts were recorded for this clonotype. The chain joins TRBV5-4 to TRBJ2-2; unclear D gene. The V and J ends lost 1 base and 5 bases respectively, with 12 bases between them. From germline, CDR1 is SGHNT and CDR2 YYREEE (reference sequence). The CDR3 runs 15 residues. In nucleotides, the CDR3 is TGTGCCAGCAGCTTGCTTGCCGGGCGTACCGGGGAGCTGTTTTTT. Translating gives CASSLLAGRTGELFF.

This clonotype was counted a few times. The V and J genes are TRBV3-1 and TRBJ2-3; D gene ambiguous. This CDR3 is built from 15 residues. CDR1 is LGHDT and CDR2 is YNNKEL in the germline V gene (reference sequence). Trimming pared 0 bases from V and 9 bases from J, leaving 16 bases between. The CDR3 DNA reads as TGTGCCAGCAGCCAAGAGGGGATTTTCGGTACGACGCAGTATTTT. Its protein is CASSQEGIFGTTQYF.

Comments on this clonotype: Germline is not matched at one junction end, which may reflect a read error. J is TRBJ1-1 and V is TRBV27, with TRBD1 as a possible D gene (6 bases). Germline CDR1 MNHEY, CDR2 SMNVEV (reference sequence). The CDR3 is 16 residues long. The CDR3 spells CASSLSGQYLNTEAVF. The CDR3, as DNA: TGTGCCAGCAGTTTATCAGGACAGTATCTGAACACTGAAGCTGTCTTT.

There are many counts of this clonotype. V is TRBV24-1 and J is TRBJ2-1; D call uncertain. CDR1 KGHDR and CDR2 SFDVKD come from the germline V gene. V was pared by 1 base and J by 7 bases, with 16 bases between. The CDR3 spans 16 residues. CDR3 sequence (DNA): TGTGCCACCAGTGATTTTGCTGGGATGGGTGGAAATGAGCAGTTCTTC. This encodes CATSDFAGMGGNEQFF.

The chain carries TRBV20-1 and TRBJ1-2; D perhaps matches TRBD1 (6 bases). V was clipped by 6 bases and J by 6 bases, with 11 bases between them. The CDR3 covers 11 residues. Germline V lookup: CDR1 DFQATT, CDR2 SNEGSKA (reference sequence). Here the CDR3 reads CSAADSDGYTF. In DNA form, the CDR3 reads TGCAGTGCAGCGGACAGCGATGGCTACACCTTC.

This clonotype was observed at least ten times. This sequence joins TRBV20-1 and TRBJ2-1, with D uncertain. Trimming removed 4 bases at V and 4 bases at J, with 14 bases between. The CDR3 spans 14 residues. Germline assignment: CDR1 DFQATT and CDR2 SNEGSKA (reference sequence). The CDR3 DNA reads TGCAGTGCTATCCAGAGTAGCAGGTACAATGAGCAGTTCTTC. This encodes CSAIQSSRYNEQFF.

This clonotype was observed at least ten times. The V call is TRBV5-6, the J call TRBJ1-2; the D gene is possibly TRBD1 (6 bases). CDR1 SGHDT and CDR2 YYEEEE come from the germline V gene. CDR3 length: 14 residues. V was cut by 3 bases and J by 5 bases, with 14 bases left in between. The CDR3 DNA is TGTGCCAGCAGCTCATGGGGGGGCTTATATGGCTACACCTTC. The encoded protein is CASSSWGGLYGYTF.

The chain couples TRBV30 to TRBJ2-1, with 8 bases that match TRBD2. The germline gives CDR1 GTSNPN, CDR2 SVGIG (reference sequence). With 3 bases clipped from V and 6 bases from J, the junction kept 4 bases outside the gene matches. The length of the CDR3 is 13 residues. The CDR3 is CAWSPGRGNEQFF. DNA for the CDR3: TGTGCCTGGAGCCCCGGGAGGGGCAATGAGCAGTTCTTC.

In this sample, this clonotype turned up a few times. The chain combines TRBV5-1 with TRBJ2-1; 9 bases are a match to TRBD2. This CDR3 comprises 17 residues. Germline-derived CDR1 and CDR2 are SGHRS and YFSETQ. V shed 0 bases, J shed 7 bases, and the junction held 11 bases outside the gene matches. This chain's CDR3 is CASSLAPASGAGNEQFF. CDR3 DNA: TGCGCCAGCAGCTTGGCCCCGGCTAGCGGGGCGGGGAATGAGCAGTTCTTC.

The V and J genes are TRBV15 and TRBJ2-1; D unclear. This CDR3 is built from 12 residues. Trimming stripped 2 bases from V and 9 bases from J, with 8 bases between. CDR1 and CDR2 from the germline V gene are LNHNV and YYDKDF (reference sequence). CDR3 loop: CATSRYEREQFF. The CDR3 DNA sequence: TGTGCCACCAGCAGATATGAGCGTGAGCAGTTCTTC.

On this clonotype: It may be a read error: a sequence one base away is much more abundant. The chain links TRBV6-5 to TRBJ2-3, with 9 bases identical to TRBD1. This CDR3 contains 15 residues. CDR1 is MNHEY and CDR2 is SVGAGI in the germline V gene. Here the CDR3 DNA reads TGTGCCAGCAGTTCTACAGGGGGCGCAGCAGATACGCGGTATTTT. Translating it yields CASSSTGGAADTRYF.

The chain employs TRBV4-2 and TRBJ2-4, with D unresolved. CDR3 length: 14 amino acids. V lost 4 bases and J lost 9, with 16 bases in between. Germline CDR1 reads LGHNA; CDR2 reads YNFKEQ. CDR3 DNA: TGTGCCAGCAGCCTAAGTATCAGAGAAGTCATTCAGTACTTC. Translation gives CASSLSIREVIQYF.

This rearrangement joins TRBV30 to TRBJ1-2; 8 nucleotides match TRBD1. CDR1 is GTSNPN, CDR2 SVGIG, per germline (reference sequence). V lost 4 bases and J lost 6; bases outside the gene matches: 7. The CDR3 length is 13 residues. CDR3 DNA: TGTGCCTGGAACCACGGGACAGGCGATGGCTACACCTTC. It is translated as CAWNHGTGDGYTF. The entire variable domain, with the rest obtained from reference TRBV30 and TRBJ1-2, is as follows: SQTIHQWPATLVQPVGSPLSLECTVEGTSNPNLYWYRQAAGRGLQLLFYSVGIGQISSEVPQNLSASRPQDRQFILSSKKLLLSDSGFYLCAWNHGTGDGYTFGSGTRLTVV.

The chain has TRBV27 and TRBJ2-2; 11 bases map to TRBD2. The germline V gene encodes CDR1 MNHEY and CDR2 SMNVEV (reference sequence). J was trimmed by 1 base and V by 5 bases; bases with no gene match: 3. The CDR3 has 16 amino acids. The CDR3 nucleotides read TGTGCCAGCAGTAGACTAGCGGGGCTGAACACCGGGGAGCTGTTTTTT. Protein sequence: CASSRLAGLNTGELFF.

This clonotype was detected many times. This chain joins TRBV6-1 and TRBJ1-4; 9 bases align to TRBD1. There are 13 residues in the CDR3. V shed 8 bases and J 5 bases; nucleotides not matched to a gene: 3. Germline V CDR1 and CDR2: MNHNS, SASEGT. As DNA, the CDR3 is TGTGCCAGCTCGGGGACAGGGAATGAAAAACTGTTTTTT. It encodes CASSGTGNEKLFF.

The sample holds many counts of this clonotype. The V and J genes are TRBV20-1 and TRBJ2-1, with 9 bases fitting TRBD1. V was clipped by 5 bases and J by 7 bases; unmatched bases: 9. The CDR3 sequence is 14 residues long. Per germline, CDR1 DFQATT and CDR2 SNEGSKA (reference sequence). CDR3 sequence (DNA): TGCAGTGCTCAAATTGGACAGGGGTTGAATGAGCAGTTCTTC. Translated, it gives CSAQIGQGLNEQFF.

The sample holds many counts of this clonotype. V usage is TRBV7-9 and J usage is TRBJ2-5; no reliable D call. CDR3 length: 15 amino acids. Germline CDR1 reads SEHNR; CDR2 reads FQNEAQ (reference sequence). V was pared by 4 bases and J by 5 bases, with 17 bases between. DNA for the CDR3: TGTGCCAGCAGCTCCCCGGGCCGTATTGGGGAGACCCAGTACTTC. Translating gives CASSSPGRIGETQYF.

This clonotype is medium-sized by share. CDR3 loop: CATSRTSEAYNEQFF. The CDR3 nucleotides are TGTGCCACCAGCAGAACTAGCGAGGCCTACAATGAGCAGTTCTTC. The chain links TRBV15 to TRBJ2-1; TRBD2 aligns across 7 bases. The germline gives CDR1 LNHNV, CDR2 YYDKDF (reference sequence). The J segment lost 2 bases and the V segment lost 2 bases, leaving 3 bases of the junction unmatched. This CDR3 is built from 15 residues.

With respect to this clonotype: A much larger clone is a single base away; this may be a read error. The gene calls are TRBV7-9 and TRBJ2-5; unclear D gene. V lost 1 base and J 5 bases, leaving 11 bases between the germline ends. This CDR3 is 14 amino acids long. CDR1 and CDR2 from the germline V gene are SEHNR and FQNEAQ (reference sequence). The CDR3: CASSLEVAAETQYF. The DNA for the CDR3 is TGTGCCAGCAGCTTAGAAGTAGCAGCCGAGACCCAGTACTTC.